This TCR beta chain was recovered during a study of T cell changes during pregnancy in multiple sclerosis. TCRdb's table, derived via immunoSEQ multiplex PCR, lists solely in-frame clones and lacks some. The sample holds approximately 80,000 clones, 94% seen once. Trimming removed 4 bases from V and 8 bases from J; junction bases left unmatched: 2. Germline CDR1 is MRHNA and CDR2 is SNTAGT. The CDR3 has 13 residues. The material sequenced was peripheral blood, taken in the second trimester of pregnancy. The TCR originated in a female donor in good health, enrolled as a control in a pregnancy study. The chain recombines TRBV6-4 with TRBJ1-1; TRBD1 matches 12 bases. CDR3 nucleotides: TGTGCCAGCAGTGTGGGGACAGGGGGCGAAGCTTTCTTT. Its translation is CASSVGTGGEAFF.